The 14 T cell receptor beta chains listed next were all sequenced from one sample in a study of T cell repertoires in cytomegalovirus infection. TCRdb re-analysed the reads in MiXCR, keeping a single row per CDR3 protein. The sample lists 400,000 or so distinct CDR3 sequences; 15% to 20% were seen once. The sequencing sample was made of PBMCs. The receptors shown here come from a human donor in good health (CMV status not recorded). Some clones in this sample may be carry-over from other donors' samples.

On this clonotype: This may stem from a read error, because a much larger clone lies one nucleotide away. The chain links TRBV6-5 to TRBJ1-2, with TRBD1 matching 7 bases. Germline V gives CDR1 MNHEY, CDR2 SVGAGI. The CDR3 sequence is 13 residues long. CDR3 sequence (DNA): TGTGCCAACAGTCCCGGGGACAGCCATGGCTACACCTTC. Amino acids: CANSPGDSHGYTF.

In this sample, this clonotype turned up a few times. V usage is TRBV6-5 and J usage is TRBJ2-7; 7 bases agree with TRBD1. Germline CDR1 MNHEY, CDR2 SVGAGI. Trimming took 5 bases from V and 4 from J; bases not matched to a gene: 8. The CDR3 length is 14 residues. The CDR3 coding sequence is TGTGCCAGCAGTCCTAGGGGGCGACAATACGAGCAGTACTTC. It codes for CASSPRGRQYEQYF.

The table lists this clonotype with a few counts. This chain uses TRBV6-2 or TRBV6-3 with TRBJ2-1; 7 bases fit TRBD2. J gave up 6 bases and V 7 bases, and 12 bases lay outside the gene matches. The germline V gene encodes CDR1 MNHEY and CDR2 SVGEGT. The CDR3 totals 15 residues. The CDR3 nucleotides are TGTGCCAGCACCACATCGGGGGGTTCTCTCAATGAGCAGTTCTTC. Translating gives CASTTSGGSLNEQFF.

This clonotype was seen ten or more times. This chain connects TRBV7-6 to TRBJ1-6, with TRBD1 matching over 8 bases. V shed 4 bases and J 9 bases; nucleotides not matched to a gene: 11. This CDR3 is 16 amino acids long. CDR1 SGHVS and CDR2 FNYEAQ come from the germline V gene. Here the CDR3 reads CASSSALRGRGSPLHF. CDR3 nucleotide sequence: TGTGCCAGCAGCTCGGCCCTCAGGGGGCGGGGTTCACCCCTCCACTTT.

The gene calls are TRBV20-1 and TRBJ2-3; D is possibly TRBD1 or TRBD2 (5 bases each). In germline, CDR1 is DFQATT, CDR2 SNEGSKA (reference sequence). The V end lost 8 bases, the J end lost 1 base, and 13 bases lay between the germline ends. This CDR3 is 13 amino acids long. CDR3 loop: CSRGYSGTDTQYF. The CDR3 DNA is TGCAGTAGGGGTTATAGCGGCACAGATACGCAGTATTTT.

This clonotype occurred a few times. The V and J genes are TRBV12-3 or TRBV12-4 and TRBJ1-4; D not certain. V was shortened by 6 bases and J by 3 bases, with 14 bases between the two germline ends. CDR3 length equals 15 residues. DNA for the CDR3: TGTGCCAGCAGGGGGTACGGGGTACCTAATGAAAAACTGTTTTTT. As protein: CASRGYGVPNEKLFF.

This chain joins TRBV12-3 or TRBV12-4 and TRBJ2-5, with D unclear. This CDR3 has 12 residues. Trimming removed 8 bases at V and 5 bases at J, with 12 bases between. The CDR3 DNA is TGTGCCAGCGCACGGCCGGGTGAGACCCAGTACTTC. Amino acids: CASARPGETQYF.

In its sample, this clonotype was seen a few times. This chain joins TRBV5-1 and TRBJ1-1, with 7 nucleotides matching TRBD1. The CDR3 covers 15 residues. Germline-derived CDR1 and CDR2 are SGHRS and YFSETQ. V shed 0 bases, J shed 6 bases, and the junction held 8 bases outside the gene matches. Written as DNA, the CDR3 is TGCGCCAGCAGCTTGGGTGGACAGCAGGGGGCTGAAGCTTTCTTT. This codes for CASSLGGQQGAEAFF.

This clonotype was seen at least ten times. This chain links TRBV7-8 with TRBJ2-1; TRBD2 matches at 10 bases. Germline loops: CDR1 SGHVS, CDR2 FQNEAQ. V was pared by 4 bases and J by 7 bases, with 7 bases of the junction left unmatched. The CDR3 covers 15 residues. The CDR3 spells CASSYFGTSVNEQFF. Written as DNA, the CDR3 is TGTGCCAGCAGCTATTTCGGGACTAGCGTAAATGAGCAGTTCTTC.

CDR3 nucleotide sequence: TGTGCCAGCAGTTTACATGGTGGTGGGCGGGGGAACACTGAAGCTTTCTTT. Translation gives CASSLHGGGRGNTEAFF. The chain couples TRBV12-3 or TRBV12-4 to TRBJ1-1; D ambiguous. The V gene lost 2 bases and the J gene lost 1 base, with 17 bases spanning the gap. The CDR3 is 17 amino acids.

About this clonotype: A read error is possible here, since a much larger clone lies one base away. In DNA, the CDR3 is TGTGCCAGCAATCGACTGAGCACAGATATGCAGTATTTT. Translating gives CASNRLSTDMQYF. The chain combines TRBV7-8 with TRBJ2-3, with D unresolved. The germline V gene has CDR1 SGHVS and CDR2 FQNEAQ. The CDR3 is 13 residues long.

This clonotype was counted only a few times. This CDR3 reads CASSLASEPQHF. The CDR3 DNA reads TGTGCCAGCAGTTTAGCGTCTGAGCCCCAGCATTTT. The rearrangement uses TRBV12-3 or TRBV12-4 and TRBJ1-5; D is undetermined. V gave up 0 bases and J gave up 8 bases, with 5 bases separating them. The CDR3 has 12 amino acids.

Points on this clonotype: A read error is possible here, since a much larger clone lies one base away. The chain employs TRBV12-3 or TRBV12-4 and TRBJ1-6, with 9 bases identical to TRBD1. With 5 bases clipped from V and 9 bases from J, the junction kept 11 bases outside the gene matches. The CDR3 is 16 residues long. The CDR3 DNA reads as TGTGCCAGCAGTCCCTACGGCGGGACAGGGTTTTCACCCCTCCACTTT. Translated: CASSPYGGTGFSPLHF.

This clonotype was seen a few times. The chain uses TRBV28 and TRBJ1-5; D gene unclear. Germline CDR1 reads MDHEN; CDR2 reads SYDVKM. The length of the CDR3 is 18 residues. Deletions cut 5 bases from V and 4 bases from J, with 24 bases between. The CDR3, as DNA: TGTGCCAGCAGTCCTTCAGTAAGCCGCGAGCTCTGGAATCAGCCCCAGCATTTT. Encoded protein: CASSPSVSRELWNQPQHF. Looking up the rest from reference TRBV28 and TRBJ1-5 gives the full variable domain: DVKVTQSSRYLVKRTGEKVFLECVQDMDHENMFWYRQDPGLGLRLIYFSYDVKMKEKGDIPEGYSVSREKKERFSLILESASTNQTSMYLCASSPSVSRELWNQPQHFGDGTRLSIL.